Sequencing of this T cell receptor beta chain was carried out in a study of blood T cell repertoires in COVID-19. This clone was seen just once. In the original processing: The authors estimated nucleated cell counts from reference gene primer amplification. The method was immunoSEQ multiplex PCR; TCRdb's version includes in-frame clones alone and lacks a portion of them. From that table come the V and J calls and clone size; the DNA was used to work out D and trimming. The data hold under 300,000 clones, with more than 75% observed a single time. The sample taken for sequencing was peripheral blood. The clonotype originates from an elderly man with acute or convalescent COVID-19.

DNA of the CDR3: TGCGCCAGCAGACGCTCCAGGGATGGTGAAAAACTGTTTTTT. Encoded protein: CASRRSRDGEKLFF. The chain employs TRBV5-1 and TRBJ1-4; maybe TRBD1 (5 bases). CDR1 SGHRS and CDR2 YFSETQ come from the germline V gene. The CDR3 loop spans 14 amino acids. V lost 5 bases to trimming and J lost 7 bases, with 15 bases between them.